The 21 T cell receptor beta chains in this list originate from one sample, sequenced in a study of regulatory T cells. Primers: 52 TRBV forward and 13 TRBJ reverse. The assay was immunoSEQ multiplex PCR, and TCRdb's table has in-frame clones only and misses some. The table records over 25,000 clones, over 90% of them present only once. Their specific antigens are unknown. Findings of the study overall: In CD3G-deficient patients, conventional CD4+ T cells were enriched for hydrophobic CDR3 residues at positions 6 and 7.

Sequencing was carried out using conventional CD4+ T cells sorted from blood. Receptors originate from a child aged 2 to 10 with CD3G deficiency.

The chain combines TRBV5-1 with TRBJ1-4; a weak D match, TRBD1 (5 bases). Germline assignment: CDR1 SGHRS and CDR2 YFSETQ. Trimming shortened V by 0 bases and J by 3 bases, and 9 bases separated the two germline ends. The CDR3 covers 15 residues. DNA of the CDR3: TGCGCCAGCAGCTTGGGGGACGGCGCTAATGAAAAACTGTTTTTT. Its protein product is CASSLGDGANEKLFF.

V gene TRBV19 combines with J gene TRBJ2-1; unclear D gene. CDR3 length equals 14 residues. The V and J ends lost 9 bases and 8 bases respectively, with 20 bases between them. Germline V gene data show CDR1 as LNHDA and CDR2 as SQIVND (reference sequence). The CDR3 DNA is TGTGCCAGCCGGAGAGACCGAACTTCTCATGAGCAGTTCTTC. It is translated as CASRRDRTSHEQFF.

CDR3 sequence reads: CASSFGPGSSYEQYF. The CDR3 region has the DNA TGTGCCAGCAGCTTTGGGCCCGGGAGCTCCTACGAGCAGTACTTC. The chain combines TRBV7-8 with TRBJ2-7; perhaps TRBD2 as D (6 bases). The V gene lost 3 bases and the J gene lost 0 bases, with 12 bases spanning the gap. CDR1 is SGHVS and CDR2 is FQNEAQ in the germline V gene. This CDR3 is 15 amino acids long.

In nucleotides, the CDR3 is TGTGCCAGCACCCCACTCGGATCCTACGAGCAGTACTTC. Translation: CASTPLGSYEQYF. V gene TRBV28 combines with J gene TRBJ2-7; no clear D gene. This CDR3 spans 13 amino acids. V was cut by 7 bases and J by 1 base, with 11 bases left in between. Germline CDR1 and CDR2: MDHEN and SYDVKM. Full variable domain (remainder filled in from reference TRBV28 and TRBJ2-7): DVKVTQSSRYLVKRTGEKVFLECVQDMDHENMFWYRQDPGLGLRLIYFSYDVKMKEKGDIPEGYSVSREKKERFSLILESASTNQTSMYLCASTPLGSYEQYFGPGTRLTVT.

This chain links TRBV28 with TRBJ2-7; TRBD2 aligns across 7 bases. Germline V gene sequence: CDR1 MDHEN, CDR2 SYDVKM. The CDR3 length is 17 residues. V was clipped by 5 bases and J by 2 bases; unmatched bases: 15. CDR3 nucleotides: TGTGCCAGCAGTCCGTTTCCGGGGCGGGGGACGACCTACGAGCAGTACTTC. This gives the protein CASSPFPGRGTTYEQYF.

As regards this clone: This CDR3 is also generated by other DNA sequences in the sample. The chain recombines TRBV28 with TRBJ1-5; 8 nucleotides line up with TRBD1. The V and J ends lost 4 bases and 4 bases, in that order; junction bases with no gene match: 3. The CDR3 length is 14 residues. CDR1 is MDHEN, CDR2 SYDVKM, per germline. As DNA, the CDR3 is TGTGCCAGCAGTTCCGGACAGGGAAATCAGCCCCAGCATTTT. The encoded protein is CASSSGQGNQPQHF.

A few counts support this clone. This chain joins TRBV6-1 and TRBJ2-7; D is possibly TRBD1 (5 bases). Germline V gene sequence: CDR1 MNHNS, CDR2 SASEGT. V was shortened by 5 bases and J by 5 bases, with 10 bases between the two germline ends. There are 12 residues in the CDR3. The CDR3 nucleotides read TGTGCCAGCAGTCGCGACAGACACGAGCAGTACTTC. This gives the protein CASSRDRHEQYF.

This rearrangement joins TRBV6-1 to TRBJ1-4; D unclear. The germline gives CDR1 MNHNS, CDR2 SASEGT. V lost 1 base and J lost 8, with 11 bases in between. The length of the CDR3 is 14 residues. The CDR3 nucleotides are TGTGCCAGCAGTGAAGAAGGTGGTCGGGAAAAACTGTTTTTT. Amino acid sequence: CASSEEGGREKLFF.

The chain is built from TRBV6-1 and TRBJ2-7; TRBD2 agrees at 7 bases. The length of the CDR3 is 16 residues. In germline, CDR1 is MNHNS, CDR2 SASEGT. V was pared by 3 bases and J by 6 bases, with 14 bases of the junction left unmatched. CDR3 sequence (DNA): TGTGCCAGCAGTGACCCTGCTTTCGAGACTAGCACCGAGCAGTACTTC. Protein sequence: CASSDPAFETSTEQYF.

Here the CDR3 reads CASSLPWGAGDTQYF. The CDR3, as DNA: TGTGCCAGCAGTCTTCCCTGGGGGGCGGGGGATACGCAGTATTTT. V is TRBV6-1 and J is TRBJ2-3; D could derive from TRBD1 or TRBD2 (6 bases each). V lost 5 bases to trimming and J lost 6 bases, with 18 bases between them. The germline V gene has CDR1 MNHNS and CDR2 SASEGT. The CDR3 has 15 residues.

This rearrangement joins TRBV11-2 to TRBJ2-7; D is perhaps TRBD1 (6 bases). Germline CDR1 SGHAT, CDR2 FQNNGV. The CDR3 covers 13 residues. Trimming removed 10 bases from V and 0 bases from J, with 13 bases in between. CDR3 DNA sequence: TGTGCCATCCTTACAGGGAGCTCCTACGAGCAGTACTTC. It codes for CAILTGSSYEQYF. The complete variable domain, with remaining parts taken from reference TRBV11-2 and TRBJ2-7, reads EAGVAQSPRYKIIEKRQSVAFWCNPISGHATLYWYQQILGQGPKLLIQFQNNGVVDDSQLPKDRFSAERLKGVDSTLKIQPAKLEDSAVYLCAILTGSSYEQYFGPGTRLTVT.

This chain joins TRBV30 and TRBJ2-7, with D unclear. The germline V and J ends were trimmed by 2 bases and 7 bases, with 12 bases remaining between them. Germline lookup yields CDR1 GTSNPN and CDR2 SVGIG (reference sequence). CDR3 length: 12 residues. The CDR3 spells CAWSLEFGEQYF. DNA of the CDR3: TGTGCCTGGAGTCTGGAATTCGGGGAGCAGTACTTC.

This sequence joins TRBV7-9 and TRBJ2-1, with 8 bases identical to TRBD2. The CDR3 has 19 residues. CDR1 and CDR2 (germline): SEHNR, FQNEAQ (reference sequence). The V segment lost 5 bases and the J segment 0 bases; nucleotides outside the gene matches: 15. The CDR3 region has the DNA TGTGCCAGCAGCCCCCTAGGGGCGGGAGGCCCTCGCTCCTACAATGAGCAGTTCTTC. Amino acids: CASSPLGAGGPRSYNEQFF.

The chain has TRBV9 and TRBJ2-1; tentative D call: TRBD1 (5 bases). This CDR3 is built from 13 residues. Germline V gives CDR1 SGDLS, CDR2 YYNGEE. V was trimmed by 3 bases and J by 5 bases, leaving 9 bases between them. The CDR3 DNA reads as TGTGCCAGCAGCGCGGACATTAACAATGAGCAGTTCTTC. Translating gives CASSADINNEQFF. Together with reference TRBV9 and TRBJ2-1, the CDR3 gives the full variable domain: DSGVTQTPKHLITATGQRVTLRCSPRSGDLSVYWYQQSLDQGLQFLIQYYNGEERAKGNILERFSAQQFPDLHSELNLSSLELGDSALYFCASSADINNEQFFGPGTRLTVL.

The J gene is TRBJ1-1, the V gene TRBV5-1; D remains ambiguous. The CDR3 loop spans 16 amino acids. Germline loops: CDR1 SGHRS, CDR2 YFSETQ. V was pared by 3 bases and J by 4 bases, with 19 bases between. CDR3 in DNA: TGCGCCAGCAGCTCGGGGTCCGCCAATTCGGGCACTGAAGCTTTCTTT. Translation gives CASSSGSANSGTEAFF.

The V gene is TRBV5-1, the J gene TRBJ1-2; D is perhaps TRBD1 (5 bases). Germline assignment: CDR1 SGHRS and CDR2 YFSETQ. V was cut by 0 bases and J by 4 bases, with 10 bases left in between. The CDR3 loop spans 14 amino acids. CDR3 DNA sequence: TGCGCCAGCAGCTTGGCCTATGGGGGCTATGGCTACACCTTC. It specifies CASSLAYGGYGYTF.

The rearrangement links TRBV5-1 to TRBJ2-6, with D perhaps given as TRBD1 or TRBD2 (7 bases each). The germline gives CDR1 SGHRS, CDR2 YFSETQ. The V gene lost 0 bases and the J gene lost 2 bases, with 12 bases spanning the gap. This CDR3 region has 17 residues. The CDR3: CASSLGAGGAGANVLTF. Here the CDR3 DNA reads TGCGCCAGCAGCTTGGGCGCAGGGGGGGCTGGGGCCAACGTCCTGACTTTC.

The chain uses TRBV28 and TRBJ1-6; 7 bases align to TRBD1. The CDR3 runs 15 residues. V lost 7 bases, J lost 7 bases, and 10 bases stayed unmatched. Germline CDR1 reads MDHEN; CDR2 reads SYDVKM. The CDR3 nucleotides read TGTGCCAGCACCTTAGGGGACAGCCGAAATTCACCCCTCCACTTT. Its translation is CASTLGDSRNSPLHF.

This clone was recorded once. The chain carries TRBV7-9 and TRBJ2-1; D unclear. The CDR3 has 12 amino acids. Trimming took 3 bases from V and 9 from J, leaving 9 bases between them. The germline gives CDR1 SEHNR, CDR2 FQNEAQ (reference sequence). For the CDR3, the DNA is TGTGCCAGCAGCTTCCCCCGAGGTGAGCAGTTCTTC. It is translated as CASSFPRGEQFF.

This chain joins TRBV28 and TRBJ1-2; 7 bases fit TRBD1. V shed 3 bases, J shed 4 bases, and the junction held 8 bases outside the gene matches. Per the germline V gene, CDR1 is MDHEN and CDR2 is SYDVKM. The CDR3 spans 15 residues. CDR3 in DNA: TGTGCCAGCAGTTTCCCCACAGGGGTTGGCTATGGCTACACCTTC. Translation: CASSFPTGVGYGYTF.

This sequence joins TRBV28 and TRBJ1-4; D gene ambiguous. V was cut by 5 bases and J by 4 bases, with 11 bases left in between. Germline CDR1 reads MDHEN; CDR2 reads SYDVKM. The CDR3 has 14 residues. CDR3: CASSPRALNEKLFF. In DNA form, the CDR3 reads TGTGCCAGCAGTCCCCGGGCCCTTAATGAAAAACTGTTTTTT.